This T cell receptor beta chain was profiled in a study of T cell changes during pregnancy in multiple sclerosis. The data were produced by immunoSEQ multiplex PCR, yet TCRdb's version contains in-frame clones alone and is incomplete. The sample carries about 19,000 clones, 86% recorded once. J was trimmed by 3 bases and V by 4 bases; bases with no gene match: 17. CDR1 is SNHLY, CDR2 FYNNEI, per germline. The CDR3 runs to 20 residues. This TCR derives from a female donor in good health, enrolled as a control in a pregnancy study. This sample comprised CD8+ T cells from peripheral blood mononuclear cells, obtained in the third trimester of pregnancy. The genes are TRBV2 and TRBJ2-2; 10 bases map to TRBD2. Written as DNA, the CDR3 is TGTGCCAGCAGTGGACAGGGGCCGGCCAGCGGGGGGGCCTACACCGGGGAGCTGTTTTTT. Its translation: CASSGQGPASGGAYTGELFF.